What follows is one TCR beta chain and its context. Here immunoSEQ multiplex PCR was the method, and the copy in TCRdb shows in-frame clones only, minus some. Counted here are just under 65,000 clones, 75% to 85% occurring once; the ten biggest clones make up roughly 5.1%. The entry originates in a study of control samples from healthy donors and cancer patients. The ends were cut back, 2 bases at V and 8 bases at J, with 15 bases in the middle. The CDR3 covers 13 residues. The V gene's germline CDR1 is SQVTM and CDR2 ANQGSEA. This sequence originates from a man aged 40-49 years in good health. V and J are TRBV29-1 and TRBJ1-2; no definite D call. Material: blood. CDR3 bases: TGCAGCGTTGAACGCCTTCCCGGGTACGGCTACACCTTC. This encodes CSVERLPGYGYTF.